The TCR beta chain described here comes from a study of T cells in Graves' hyperthyroidism and ophthalmopathy. Study-level information: Before any treatment, at initial diagnosis, peripheral blood was collected.

From RNA transcripts, TCR beta CDR3 regions were amplified. A set of HTBI primers served as the primers for a first-round RT-PCR of the TCR CDR3. TCRdb re-analysed the multiplex PCR reads in MiXCR, keeping a single row per CDR3 protein. The sample includes fewer than 450,000 distinct CDR3 sequences, more than 13% seen only once; the top ten take 28%. This clonotype was recorded at least ten times. Its antigen is not identified. V lost 0 bases, J lost 5 bases, and 16 bases lay in between. Germline values: CDR1 SGHVS, CDR2 FNYEAQ. There are 16 residues in the CDR3. Study-wide results and limits: Most expanded thyroid clonotypes above 0.001 also appeared in blood.

The rearrangement joins TRBV7-6 to TRBJ1-1; a possible D gene is TRBD1 (6 bases). Sample: blood. The sequence came from a man aged 50 to 60 with Graves' ophthalmopathy. DNA for the CDR3: TGTGCCAGCAGCTTAGCGTCCGGGGGGCGGGAAACTGAAGCTTTCTTT. Protein product: CASSLASGGRETEAFF.